This TCR beta chain was identified during a study of cytomegalovirus exposure and HLA in healthy donors. This table comes from immunoSEQ multiplex PCR, and its TCRdb copy is limited to in-frame clones, with some not included. Among approximately 20,000 clones listed, approximately 96% were seen once. CDR3 size: 15 residues. Trimming removed 6 bases from V and 2 bases from J, with 17 bases in between. CDR1 is MDHEN, CDR2 SYDVKM, per germline. This TCR came from a man younger than 45 in good health and CMV-seropositive. Sequencing was performed on PBMCs. The chain couples TRBV28 to TRBJ2-7; D might be TRBD1 (6 bases). CDR3 sequence (DNA): TGTGCCAGCAGGGGAACAGGGTCCCCTCCCTACGAGCAGTACTTC. Translating it yields CASRGTGSPPYEQYF.